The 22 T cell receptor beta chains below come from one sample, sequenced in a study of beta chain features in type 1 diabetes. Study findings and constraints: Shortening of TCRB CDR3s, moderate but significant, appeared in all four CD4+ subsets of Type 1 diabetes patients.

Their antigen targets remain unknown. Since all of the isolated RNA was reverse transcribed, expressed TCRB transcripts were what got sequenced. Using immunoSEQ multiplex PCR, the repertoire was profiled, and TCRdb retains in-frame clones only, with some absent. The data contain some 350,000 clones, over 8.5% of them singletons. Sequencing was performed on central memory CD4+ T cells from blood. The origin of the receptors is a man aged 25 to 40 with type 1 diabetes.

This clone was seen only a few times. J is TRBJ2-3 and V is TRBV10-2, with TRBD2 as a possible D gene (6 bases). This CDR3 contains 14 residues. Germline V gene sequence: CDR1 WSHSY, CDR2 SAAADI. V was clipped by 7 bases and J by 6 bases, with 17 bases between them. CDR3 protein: CASKLTSLRDTQYF. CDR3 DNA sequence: TGCGCCAGCAAGTTAACTAGCCTCCGTGATACGCAGTATTTT.

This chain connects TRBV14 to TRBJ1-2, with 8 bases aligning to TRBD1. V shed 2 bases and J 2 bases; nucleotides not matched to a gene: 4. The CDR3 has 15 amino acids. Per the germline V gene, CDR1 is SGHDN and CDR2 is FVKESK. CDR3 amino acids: CASSQRPGGNYGYTF. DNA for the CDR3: TGTGCCAGCAGCCAACGGCCAGGGGGCAACTATGGCTACACCTTC.

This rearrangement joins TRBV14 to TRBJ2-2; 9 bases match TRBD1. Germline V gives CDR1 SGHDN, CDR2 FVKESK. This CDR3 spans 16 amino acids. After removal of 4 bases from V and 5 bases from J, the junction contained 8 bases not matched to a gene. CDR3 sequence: CASSRDRGEVTGELFF. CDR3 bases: TGTGCCAGCAGCCGTGACAGGGGGGAAGTGACCGGGGAGCTGTTTTTT. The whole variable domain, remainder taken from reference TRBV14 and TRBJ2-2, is EAGVTQFPSHSVIEKGQTVTLRCDPISGHDNLYWYRRVMGKEIKFLLHFVKESKQDESGMPNNRFLAERTGGTYSTLKVQPAELEDSGVYFCASSRDRGEVTGELFFGEGSRLTVL.

CDR3 sequence: CASTFVPRRETQYF. CDR3 nucleotides: TGTGCCAGCACCTTCGTTCCCCGTCGCGAGACCCAGTACTTC. The chain carries TRBV28 and TRBJ2-5; no clear D gene. V lost 7 bases to trimming and J lost 5 bases, with 17 bases between them. The CDR3 covers 14 residues. Per the germline V gene, CDR1 is MDHEN and CDR2 is SYDVKM.

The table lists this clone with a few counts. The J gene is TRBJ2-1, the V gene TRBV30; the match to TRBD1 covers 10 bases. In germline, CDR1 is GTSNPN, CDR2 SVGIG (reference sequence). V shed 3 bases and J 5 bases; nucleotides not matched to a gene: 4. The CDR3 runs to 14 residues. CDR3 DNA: TGTGCCTGGAGGGACAGGGGGGCAAACAATGAGCAGTTCTTC. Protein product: CAWRDRGANNEQFF.

CDR3 sequence: CASSLEGLGNQPQHF. The CDR3 coding sequence is TGCGCCAGCAGCTTGGAGGGGCTTGGCAATCAGCCCCAGCATTTT. V is TRBV5-1 and J is TRBJ1-5; the D gene is possibly TRBD1 (5 bases). Per the germline V gene, CDR1 is SGHRS and CDR2 is YFSETQ. CDR3 size: 15 residues. Between the trimmed V and J ends, which lost 0 bases and 2 bases, there was a span of 9 bases.

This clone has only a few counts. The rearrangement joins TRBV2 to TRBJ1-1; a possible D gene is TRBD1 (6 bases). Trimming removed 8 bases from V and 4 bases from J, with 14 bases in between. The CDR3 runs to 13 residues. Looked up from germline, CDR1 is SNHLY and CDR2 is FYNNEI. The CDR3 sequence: CASQKGEGTEAFF. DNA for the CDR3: TGTGCCAGCCAAAAGGGGGAGGGCACTGAAGCTTTCTTT.

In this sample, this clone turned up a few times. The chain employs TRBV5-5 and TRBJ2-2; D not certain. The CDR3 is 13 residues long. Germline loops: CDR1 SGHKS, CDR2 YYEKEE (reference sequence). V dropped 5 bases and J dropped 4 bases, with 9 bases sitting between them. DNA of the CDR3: TGTGCCAGCAGTTACGAATTCACCGGGGAGCTGTTTTTT. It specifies CASSYEFTGELFF.

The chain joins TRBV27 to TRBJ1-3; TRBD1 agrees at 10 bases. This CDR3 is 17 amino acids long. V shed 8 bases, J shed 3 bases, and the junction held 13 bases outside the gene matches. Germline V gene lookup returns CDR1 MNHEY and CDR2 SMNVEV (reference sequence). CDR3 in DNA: TGTGCCAGCCGTGACAGGGGGCCGACGGGGGATGGAAACACCATATATTTT. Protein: CASRDRGPTGDGNTIYF.

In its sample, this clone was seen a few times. CDR3 amino acids: CASSLLGSADTQYF. CDR3 DNA sequence: TGCGCCAGCAGCTTACTAGGGAGCGCAGATACGCAGTATTTT. The V and J genes are TRBV5-1 and TRBJ2-3, with a weak D call TRBD2 (5 bases). Trimming took off 2 bases at V and 4 bases at J, with 11 bases between the two ends. Germline loops: CDR1 SGHRS, CDR2 YFSETQ. The CDR3 runs to 14 residues.

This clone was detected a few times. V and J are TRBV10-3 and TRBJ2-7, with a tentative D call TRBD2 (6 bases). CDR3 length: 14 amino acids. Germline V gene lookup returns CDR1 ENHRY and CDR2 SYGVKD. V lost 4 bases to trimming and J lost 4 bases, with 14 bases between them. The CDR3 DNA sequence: TGTGCCATCAGTGGGGGGGTACAGATTTACGAGCAGTACTTC. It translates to CAISGGVQIYEQYF.

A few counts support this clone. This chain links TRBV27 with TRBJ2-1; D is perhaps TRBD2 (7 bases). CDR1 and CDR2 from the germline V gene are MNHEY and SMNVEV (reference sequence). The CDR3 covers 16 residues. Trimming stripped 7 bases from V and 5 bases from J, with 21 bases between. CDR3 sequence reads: CASTLMGASGHNEQFF. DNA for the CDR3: TGTGCCAGCACCCTTATGGGGGCTAGCGGACACAATGAGCAGTTCTTC.

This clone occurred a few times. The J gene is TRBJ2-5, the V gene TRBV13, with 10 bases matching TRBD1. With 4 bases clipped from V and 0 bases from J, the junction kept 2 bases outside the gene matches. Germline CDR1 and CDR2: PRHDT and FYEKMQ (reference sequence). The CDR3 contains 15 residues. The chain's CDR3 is CASSSTGGNQETQYF. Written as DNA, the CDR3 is TGTGCCAGCAGCTCGACAGGGGGCAACCAAGAGACCCAGTACTTC.

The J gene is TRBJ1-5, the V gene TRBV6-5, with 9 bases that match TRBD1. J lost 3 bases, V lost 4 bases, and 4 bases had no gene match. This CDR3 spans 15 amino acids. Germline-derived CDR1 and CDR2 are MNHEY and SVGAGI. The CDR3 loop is CASSSRTGANQPQHF. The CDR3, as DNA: TGTGCCAGCAGTTCCCGGACAGGGGCCAATCAGCCCCAGCATTTT.

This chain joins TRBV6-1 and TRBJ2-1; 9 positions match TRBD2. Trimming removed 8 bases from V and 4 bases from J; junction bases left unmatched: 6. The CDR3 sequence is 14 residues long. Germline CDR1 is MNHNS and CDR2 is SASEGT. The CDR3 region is CASQAGGIYNEQFF. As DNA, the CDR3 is TGTGCCAGCCAAGCGGGAGGCATTTACAATGAGCAGTTCTTC.

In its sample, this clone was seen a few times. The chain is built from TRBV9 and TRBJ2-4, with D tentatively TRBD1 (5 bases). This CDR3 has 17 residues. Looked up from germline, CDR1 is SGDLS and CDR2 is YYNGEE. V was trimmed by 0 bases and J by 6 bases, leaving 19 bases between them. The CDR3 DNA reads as TGTGCCAGCAGCGTAGGGGATGAAGCAGGGTGGCTAAACATTCAGTACTTC. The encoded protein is CASSVGDEAGWLNIQYF. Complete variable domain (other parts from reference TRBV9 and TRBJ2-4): DSGVTQTPKHLITATGQRVTLRCSPRSGDLSVYWYQQSLDQGLQFLIQYYNGEERAKGNILERFSAQQFPDLHSELNLSSLELGDSALYFCASSVGDEAGWLNIQYFGAGTRLSVL.

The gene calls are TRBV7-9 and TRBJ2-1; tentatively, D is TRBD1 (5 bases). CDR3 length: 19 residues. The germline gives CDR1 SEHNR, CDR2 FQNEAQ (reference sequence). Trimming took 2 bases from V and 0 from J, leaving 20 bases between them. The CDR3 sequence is CASSLTPTLGDNSYNEQFF. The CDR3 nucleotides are TGTGCCAGCAGCTTAACGCCTACTTTAGGGGATAACTCCTACAATGAGCAGTTCTTC.

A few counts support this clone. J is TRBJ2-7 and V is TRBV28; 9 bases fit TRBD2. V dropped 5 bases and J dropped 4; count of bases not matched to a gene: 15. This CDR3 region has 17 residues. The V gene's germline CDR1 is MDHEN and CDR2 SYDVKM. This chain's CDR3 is CASSTHGVASGDYEQYF. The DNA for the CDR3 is TGTGCCAGCAGTACACATGGGGTGGCTAGCGGGGATTACGAGCAGTACTTC.

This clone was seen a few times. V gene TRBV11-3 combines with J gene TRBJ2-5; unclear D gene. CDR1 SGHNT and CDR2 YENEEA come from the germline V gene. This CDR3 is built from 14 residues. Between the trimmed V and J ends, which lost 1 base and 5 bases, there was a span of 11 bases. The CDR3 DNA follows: TGTGCCAGCAGCTTAGGTGCCAGTTCGGAGACCCAGTACTTC. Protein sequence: CASSLGASSETQYF.

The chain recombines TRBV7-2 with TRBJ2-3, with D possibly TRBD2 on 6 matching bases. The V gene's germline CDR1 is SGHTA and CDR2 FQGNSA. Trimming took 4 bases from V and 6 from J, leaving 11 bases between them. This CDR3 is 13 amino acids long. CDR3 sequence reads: CASSWGREDTQYF. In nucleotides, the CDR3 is TGTGCCAGCAGCTGGGGACGGGAGGATACGCAGTATTTT.

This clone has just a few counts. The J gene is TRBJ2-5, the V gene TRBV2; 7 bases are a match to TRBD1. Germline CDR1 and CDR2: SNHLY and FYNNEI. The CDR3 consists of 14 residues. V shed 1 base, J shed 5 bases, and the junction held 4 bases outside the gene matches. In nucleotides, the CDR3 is TGTGCCAGCAGTGAAGACAGGGGTTACGAGACCCAGTACTTC. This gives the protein CASSEDRGYETQYF.

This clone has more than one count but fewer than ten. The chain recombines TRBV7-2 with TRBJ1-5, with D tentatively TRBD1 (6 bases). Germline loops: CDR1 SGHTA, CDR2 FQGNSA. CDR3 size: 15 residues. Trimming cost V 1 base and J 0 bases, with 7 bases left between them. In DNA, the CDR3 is TGTGCCAGCAGCTTAGGGGGGCTTAGCAATCAGCCCCAGCATTTT. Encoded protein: CASSLGGLSNQPQHF.